A single sample is the source of the 2 T cell receptor beta chains below, sequenced in a study of shared clonotypes between healthy human individuals. Here immunoSEQ multiplex PCR was the method, and the copy in TCRdb shows in-frame clones only, minus some. Among hundreds of thousands of clones listed, roughly three quarters were seen once. The sequencing input was PBMCs. Receptors originate from a middle-aged woman in good health. Some clones in this sample may be carry-over from other donors' samples.

On this clone itself: Other DNA sequences from this sample encode an identical CDR3 as well. The V gene is TRBV30, the J gene TRBJ2-1; D is unclear. Germline assignment: CDR1 GTSNPN and CDR2 SVGIG (reference sequence). The CDR3 has 12 amino acids. Trimming took off 5 bases at V and 1 base at J, with 6 bases between the two ends. Here the CDR3 DNA reads TGTGCCTGGGGACGGTCCTACAATGAGCAGTTCTTC. Encoded protein: CAWGRSYNEQFF. Complete variable domain (other parts from reference TRBV30 and TRBJ2-1): SQTIHQWPATLVQPVGSPLSLECTVEGTSNPNLYWYRQAAGRGLQLLFYSVGIGQISSEVPQNLSASRPQDRQFILSSKKLLLSDSGFYLCAWGRSYNEQFFGPGTRLTVL.

The V and J genes are TRBV11-2 and TRBJ2-7; 10 bases match TRBD1. CDR1 is SGHAT, CDR2 FQNNGV, per germline. The ends lost 4 bases at V and 1 base at J; junction bases unmatched: 7. This CDR3 spans 16 amino acids. The CDR3 loop reads CASSSTRDRGSYEQYF. Written as DNA, the CDR3 is TGTGCCAGCAGCTCGACCCGGGACAGGGGATCCTACGAGCAGTACTTC.